These T cell receptor beta chains were read from a single sample in a study of PD-1 and CTLA-4 blockade in melanoma. Sequencing used immunoSEQ multiplex PCR; TCRdb keeps in-frame clones, though not all of them. Among nearly 30,000 clones, roughly nine tenths were seen once, and the ten largest hold 8% to 9.5%. Here the sequenced sample was CD8+ T cells from peripheral blood, taken before anti-PD-1 treatment. The source of these receptors is a human donor with melanoma. CDR3s include the opening cysteine and the closing phenylalanine or tryptophan. D genes are given only for firm matches. The size entry is marked missing in some rows and otherwise reads once, few, many or a size class.

J	D	V	size	CDR3
TRBJ1-6	NA	TRBV2	NA	CASSGGLRDSPLHF
TRBJ2-7	NA	TRBV9	NA	CASSPGSSYEQYF
TRBJ1-6	TRBD1	TRBV30	NA	CAWRDRTTGALHF
TRBJ2-7	TRBD1	TRBV11-2	once	CASSADRVYEQYF
TRBJ2-6	NA	TRBV6-6	NA	CASSYDGTGANVLTF
TRBJ2-1	TRBD2	TRBV19	NA	CASSHPGLADNEQFF
TRBJ2-7	NA	TRBV7-8	NA	CASSLGGAGEQYF
TRBJ1-4	TRBD1	TRBV30	NA	CAWSGALTGGLEKLFF
TRBJ2-1	TRBD2	TRBV30	NA	CAWRRARGGSYNEQFF
TRBJ2-7	TRBD1	TRBV10-3	NA	CAIRSGQGSYEQYF
TRBJ2-5	NA	TRBV7-6	NA	CASSSRQNQETQYF
TRBJ2-1	TRBD2	TRBV7-6	NA	CASSSPGERESNEQFF
TRBJ1-5	NA	TRBV7-9	NA	CASSPLNQPQHF
TRBJ1-6	NA	TRBV7-8	NA	CASSLEAQGLNYNSPLHF
TRBJ2-5	NA	TRBV30	NA	CAWREGAEETQYF
TRBJ2-2	NA	TRBV19	NA	CASTVLGGANTGELFF
TRBJ1-3	TRBD1	TRBV9	NA	CASSQDRAGNTIYF
TRBJ2-3	NA	TRBV5-1	NA	CASSLATDTQYF
TRBJ1-3	NA	TRBV10-1	few	CASSDSRNTIYF
TRBJ1-1	NA	TRBV27	NA	CASSLEGMDTEAFF
TRBJ2-2	NA	TRBV30	NA	CAWSSGAGELFF
TRBJ1-5	NA	TRBV19	NA	CASNPSNNQPQHF
TRBJ1-1	NA	TRBV6-5	NA	CASSYRVMNTEAFF
TRBJ1-3	TRBD1	TRBV2	NA	CASSSGQFSGNTIYF
TRBJ1-2	NA	TRBV3-1/TRBV3-2	NA	CASSPDRDLLGYTF
TRBJ1-2	NA	TRBV7-9	NA	CASSPGAGTAKRYGYTF
TRBJ2-7	NA	TRBV19	NA	CASSNELAYEQYF
TRBJ1-2	NA	TRBV6-5	once	CASRDGGQLYGYTF
TRBJ1-5	NA	TRBV16	NA	CASSQLGERDQPQHF
TRBJ1-5	TRBD1	TRBV27	NA	CASAIGQGLDQPQHF
TRBJ2-7	NA	TRBV7-9	NA	CASSQRDTPNEQYF
TRBJ1-2	TRBD1	TRBV6-5	NA	CASLLTGQGAGYTF
TRBJ2-2	NA	TRBV7-9	NA	CASRPNGRWTGELFF
TRBJ2-1	TRBD2	TRBV9	NA	CASSGWTGGYNEQFF
TRBJ1-2	NA	TRBV30	once	CAWSVEGPRGYTF
TRBJ1-2	TRBD1	TRBV27	NA	CASSPDPRTGPLNYGYTF
TRBJ2-3	NA	TRBV19	NA	CASSNGGTDTQYF
TRBJ1-1	TRBD1	TRBV7-9	NA	CASSYVDRDQAFF
TRBJ2-4	NA	TRBV25-1	NA	CASSELGDVIQYF
TRBJ2-1	NA	TRBV7-9	NA	CASSSGNEQFF
TRBJ2-3	NA	TRBV6-5	NA	CASSNGEDTQYF
TRBJ1-3	NA	TRBV27	NA	CASSHRPGNTIYF
TRBJ2-1	TRBD2	TRBV28	NA	CASSSLANEQFF
TRBJ1-5	NA	TRBV6-5	few	CASSYSPGAQPQHF
TRBJ2-7	NA	TRBV6-5	NA	CASSTGTFYEQYF
TRBJ2-3	TRBD2	TRBV10-1	once	CASSPLAGENTDTQYF
TRBJ1-2	TRBD1	TRBV7-9	NA	CASSLTGGNYGYTF
TRBJ2-7	NA	TRBV9	NA	CASSVGQIIDEQYF
TRBJ2-7	TRBD2	TRBV7-9	few	CASLGREGYEQYF
TRBJ2-1	TRBD2	TRBV27	NA	CASSLSREAYNEQFF
TRBJ2-3	TRBD1	TRBV9	NA	CASSVGDSLGTDTQYF
TRBJ1-1	TRBD1	TRBV2	NA	CASTGQGVSEAFF
TRBJ2-1	NA	TRBV10-3	NA	CAIGAEGLRQFF
TRBJ2-7	NA	TRBV5-6	NA	CASSRRWGDYEQYF
TRBJ2-1	TRBD2	TRBV6-5	NA	CASSYASAGESNEQFF